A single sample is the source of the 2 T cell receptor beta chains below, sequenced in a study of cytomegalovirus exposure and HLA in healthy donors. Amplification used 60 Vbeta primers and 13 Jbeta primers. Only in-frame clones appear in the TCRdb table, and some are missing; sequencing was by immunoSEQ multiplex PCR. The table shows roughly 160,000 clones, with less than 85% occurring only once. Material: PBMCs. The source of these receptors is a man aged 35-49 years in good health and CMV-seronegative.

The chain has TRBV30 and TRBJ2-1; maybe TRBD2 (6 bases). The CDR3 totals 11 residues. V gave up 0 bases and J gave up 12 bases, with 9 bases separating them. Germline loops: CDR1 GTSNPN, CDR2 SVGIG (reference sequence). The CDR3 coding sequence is TGTGCCTGGAGTGTACGGGGAGGGCAGTTCTTC. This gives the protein CAWSVRGGQFF.

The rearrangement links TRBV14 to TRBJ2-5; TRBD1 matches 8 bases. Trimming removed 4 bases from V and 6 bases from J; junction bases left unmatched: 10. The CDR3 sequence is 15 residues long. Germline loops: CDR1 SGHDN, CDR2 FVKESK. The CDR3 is CASSPMTGDSKTQYF. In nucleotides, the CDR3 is TGTGCCAGCAGCCCTATGACAGGGGATTCGAAGACCCAGTACTTC.